The 10 T cell receptor beta chains given below trace back to one sample, sequenced in a study of shared clonotypes between healthy human individuals (TCRdb year 2020). Preparation of the library involved the immunoSEQ multiplex PCR assay. TCRdb limited this immuneACCESS table to in-frame rearrangements with V and J called. A share of clones is missing; checked studies link under half to unresolved V genes, and the rest is unexplained. The sample has some 380,000 clones on record, 90% to 98% of them singletons. Of the sample, around 0.3% falls within the top ten clones. The sample was memory CD8+ T cells sorted from blood. The cell subset or site label, as the study defines it: CD45RO+ cells pooled with CCR7-negative TemRA cells. The receptor set was obtained from a man aged 30-40 years in good health.

J is TRBJ1-1 and V is TRBV21-1. TRBV21-1 is a recognized pseudogene. This CDR3 is 14 amino acids long. CDR3 DNA sequence: TGTGCCAGCAGCAAAGAGGTGCGGAACACTGAAGCTTTCTTT. Amino acid sequence: CASSKEVRNTEAFF.

The chain is built from TRBV30 and TRBJ1-1, with TRBD1 as a possible D gene (5 bases). CDR1 and CDR2 (germline): GTSNPN, SVGIG (reference sequence). The V and J ends lost 2 bases and 0 bases respectively, with 19 bases between them. CDR3 length: 17 amino acids. The CDR3 coding sequence is TGTGCCTGGAGTCTGGTTAGGGGACGGGTGATGAACACTGAAGCTTTCTTT. Residues: CAWSLVRGRVMNTEAFF.

The chain couples TRBV5-1 to TRBJ2-5; D ambiguous. This CDR3 is built from 12 residues. Germline V lookup: CDR1 SGHRS, CDR2 YFSETQ. Trimming cost V 3 bases and J 1 base, with 4 bases left between them. This CDR3 is CASSWAQETQYF. CDR3 nucleotide sequence: TGCGCCAGCAGCTGGGCCCAAGAGACCCAGTACTTC.

V is TRBV21-1 and J is TRBJ1-1. TRBV21-1 is reported as a pseudogene. CDR3 length: 13 amino acids. The CDR3 sequence: CASSMEGWDEAFF. The CDR3, as DNA: TGTGCCAGCAGCATGGAGGGATGGGATGAAGCTTTCTTT.

A single count supports this clone. The chain employs TRBV6-4 and TRBJ1-1; D not resolved. V lost 6 bases and J 2 bases, leaving 22 bases between the germline ends. The CDR3 length is 17 residues. Looked up from germline, CDR1 is MRHNA and CDR2 is SNTAGT. CDR3 region: CASSRTGSTEKNTEAFF. In DNA form, the CDR3 reads TGTGCCAGCAGCCGAACGGGTAGTACAGAAAAAAACACTGAAGCTTTCTTT.

In regard to this clone: Within the sample, other DNA sequences also encode this same CDR3. This chain connects TRBV9 to TRBJ2-3; no clear D gene. This CDR3 contains 12 residues. The V gene's germline CDR1 is SGDLS and CDR2 YYNGEE. The V end was cut by 2 bases, the J end by 5 bases, with 6 bases between. The CDR3 loop is CASSVLGDTQYF. DNA for the CDR3: TGTGCCAGCAGCGTTCTAGGAGATACGCAGTATTTT.

Note on this clone: This CDR3 is also generated by other DNA sequences in the sample. CDR3 sequence: CASSFGHTDTQYF. The CDR3 DNA is TGCGCCAGCAGCTTCGGACACACAGATACGCAGTATTTT. This rearrangement joins TRBV5-1 to TRBJ2-3, with D tentatively TRBD1 (5 bases). V lost 2 bases and J lost 2, with 6 bases in between. CDR1 and CDR2 (germline): SGHRS, YFSETQ. The CDR3 totals 13 residues. Using reference TRBV5-1 and TRBJ2-3 for the parts outside the CDR3, the full variable domain is KAGVTQTPRYLIKTRGQQVTLSCSPISGHRSVSWYQQTPGQGLQFLFEYFSETQRNKGNFPGRFSGRQFSNSRSEMNVSTLELGDSALYLCASSFGHTDTQYFGPGTRLTVL.

The V call is TRBV2, the J call TRBJ2-5; 7 bases are a match to TRBD2. Germline-derived CDR1 and CDR2 are SNHLY and FYNNEI. Trimming at V came to 4 bases and at J to 4 bases, leaving 9 bases not matched to a gene. The CDR3 is 15 amino acids. CDR3 sequence (DNA): TGTGCCAGCAGTGTAAGGGACTGGGGGGGAGAGACCCAGTACTTC. It encodes CASSVRDWGGETQYF.

V and J are TRBV19 and TRBJ1-4, with 8 nucleotides matching TRBD1. After removal of 6 bases from V and 4 bases from J, the junction contained 7 bases not matched to a gene. This CDR3 comprises 15 residues. Germline V gives CDR1 LNHDA, CDR2 SQIVND (reference sequence). This CDR3 reads CASRDRQGSNEKLFF. Here the CDR3 DNA reads TGTGCCAGTAGAGACCGACAGGGGAGTAATGAAAAACTGTTTTTT.

As to this clone: Other DNA sequences in the same sample also yield this CDR3. The chain combines TRBV7-9 with TRBJ2-5; possible D gene TRBD2, 6 bases. This CDR3 is built from 13 residues. Between the trimmed V and J ends, which lost 4 bases and 5 bases, there was a span of 11 bases. The germline gives CDR1 SEHNR, CDR2 FQNEAQ (reference sequence). The CDR3 protein is CASSYPGVETQYF. The CDR3 DNA reads as TGTGCCAGCAGCTACCCGGGGGTGGAGACCCAGTACTTC.